The sequence of this T cell receptor (beta chain) was determined in a study of cytomegalovirus exposure and HLA in healthy donors. This CDR3 is built from 14 residues. V was cut by 0 bases and J by 2 bases, with 9 bases left in between. The germline V gene has CDR1 SGHNT and CDR2 YYREEE (reference sequence). The table came from immunoSEQ multiplex PCR; TCRdb's copy has only in-frame clones and leaves some out. The sample has about 240,000 clones; 85% to 90% are singletons. The sequencing sample was made of PBMCs. The TCR was taken from a man aged 18 to 35 in good health and CMV-seronegative. The chain combines TRBV5-4 with TRBJ2-7, with D possibly matching TRBD1 (5 bases). The CDR3 coding sequence is TGTGCCAGCAGCTTGGGACAGCTCACCTACGAGCAGTACTTC. Translated, it gives CASSLGQLTYEQYF.